This is a list of T cell receptor beta chains from one sample in a study of OX40 agonist ivuxolimab in advanced cancers. Using immunoSEQ multiplex PCR, the repertoire was profiled, and TCRdb retains in-frame clones only, with some absent. The sample has roughly 60,000 clones, roughly 89% seen once. The sample in question was CD4+ or CD8+ T cells sorted from blood, obtained in a trial of the OX40 agonist ivuxolimab. The receptors come from an adult with an advanced solid tumor such as melanoma, head and neck, liver or kidney cancer. Each CDR3 is given with its conserved first and last residue. Fields, in order: V gene, clone size, D gene, J gene, CDR3 protein, CDR3 DNA. D genes are given only for firm matches. Clone size appears in some rows only: once, few, many, or a class for an expanded clone.

TRBV6-5	.	.	TRBJ1-1	CASSYSTGRTEAFF	TGTGCCAGCAGTTACTCGACGGGGAGAACTGAAGCTTTCTTT
TRBV11-3	once	.	TRBJ1-1	CASSLQENTEAFF	TGTGCCAGCAGCTTACAGGAGAACACTGAAGCTTTCTTT
TRBV5-1	.	TRBD2	TRBJ2-7	CASSTSGVDYEQYF	TGCGCCAGCAGCACTAGCGGGGTCGACTACGAGCAGTACTTC
TRBV4-2	.	.	TRBJ1-5	CASSQGQGGNQPQHF	TGTGCCAGCAGCCAAGGCCAAGGCGGAAATCAGCCCCAGCATTTT
TRBV7-2	.	TRBD1	TRBJ1-2	CASSQAGQATYGYTF	TGCGCCAGCAGCCAGGCGGGACAGGCCACCTATGGCTACACCTTC
TRBV11-2	few	.	TRBJ1-6	CASSLDGGSPLHF	TGTGCCAGCAGTCTAGATGGGGGCTCACCCCTCCACTTT
TRBV7-9	.	TRBD1	TRBJ2-2	CASSPDRGATGELFF	TGTGCCAGCAGCCCGGACAGGGGTGCCACCGGGGAGCTGTTTTTT
TRBV21-1	.	.	TRBJ2-7	CASSKERRDRGYEQYF	TGTGCCAGCAGCAAGGAGCGAAGGGACAGGGGGTACGAGCAGTACTTC
TRBV30	.	.	TRBJ2-2	CAWSVGYSLGELFF	TGTGCCTGGAGTGTCGGATATAGCCTCGGGGAGCTGTTTTTT
TRBV4-1	.	.	TRBJ1-4	CASSHGWVGVEKLFF	TGCGCCAGCAGCCATGGTTGGGTGGGGGTCGAAAAACTGTTTTTT
TRBV5-1	.	TRBD2	TRBJ2-3	CASRPGQYVAGGPDTQYF	TGCGCCAGCAGACCCGGACAGTACGTCGCGGGAGGACCAGATACGCAGTATTTT
TRBV9	.	TRBD1	TRBJ2-6	CASSLTGIASGANVLTF	TGTGCCAGCAGCTTGACAGGGATTGCCTCTGGGGCCAACGTCCTGACTTTC
TRBV6-6	.	.	TRBJ1-6	CASRRTGNSPLHF	TGTGCCAGCAGAAGGACGGGAAATTCACCCCTCCACTTT
TRBV6-5	once	.	TRBJ1-6	CASSYKPDSPLHF	TGTGCCAGCAGTTACAAGCCGGACTCACCCCTCCACTTT
TRBV7-2	.	.	TRBJ2-2	CASSTETNTGELFF	TGTGCCAGCAGTACGGAGACGAACACCGGGGAGCTGTTTTTT
TRBV6-1	.	.	TRBJ1-5	CATRPGGSNQPQHF	TGTGCCACCAGACCGGGGGGGAGCAATCAGCCCCAGCATTTT
TRBV7-9	.	TRBD2	TRBJ2-3	CASSKGLAGSTDTQYF	TGTGCCAGCAGCAAAGGACTAGCGGGGTCCACAGATACGCAGTATTTT
TRBV6-1	.	TRBD1	TRBJ1-6	CASSDTGTGVYSPLHF	TGTGCCAGCAGTGATACCGGGACAGGGGTTTATTCACCCCTCCACTTT
TRBV28	.	TRBD2	TRBJ2-7	CATRGGSSYEQYF	TGTGCCACACGGGGGGGCTCGTCCTACGAGCAGTACTTC
TRBV14	.	.	TRBJ1-1	CASSPETRNTEAFF	TGTGCCAGCAGCCCAGAGACGCGGAACACTGAAGCTTTCTTT
TRBV5-8	.	.	TRBJ2-7	CASSLMGGPYEQYF	TGTGCCAGCAGCTTGATGGGAGGACCCTACGAGCAGTACTTC
TRBV19	.	TRBD1	TRBJ1-5	CASTKGQGEEQPQHF	TGTGCCAGTACCAAGGGACAGGGGGAAGAGCAGCCCCAGCATTTT
TRBV6-1	.	TRBD2	TRBJ2-3	CASRPSGRAADTQYF	TGTGCCAGCCGACCTAGCGGGAGGGCCGCGGATACGCAGTATTTT
TRBV27	.	.	TRBJ2-7	CASSPEGTYYSYEQYF	TGTGCCAGCAGTCCTGAAGGGACCTACTACTCCTACGAGCAGTACTTC
TRBV5-1	once	.	TRBJ2-5	CASRRGTEGETQYF	TGCGCCAGCAGACGCGGGACAGAGGGAGAGACCCAGTACTTC
TRBV11-2	.	TRBD2	TRBJ2-7	CASSPGTSSYEQYF	TGTGCCAGCAGCCCAGGGACTAGCTCCTACGAGCAGTACTTC
TRBV7-3	.	TRBD2	TRBJ2-1	CASSLSGGASYNEQFF	TGTGCCAGCAGCCTAAGCGGGGGTGCATCCTACAATGAGCAGTTCTTC
TRBV9	.	TRBD1	TRBJ1-1	CASSRTGGAEAFF	TGTGCCAGCAGCCGGACAGGGGGCGCCGAAGCTTTCTTT
TRBV4-3	.	.	TRBJ2-7	CASSQDTGLTYEQYF	TGCGCCAGCAGCCAAGATACGGGCCTTACCTACGAGCAGTACTTC
TRBV5-1	.	.	TRBJ2-1	CASSLSGLSSYNEQFF	TGCGCCAGCAGCTTATCCGGCTTAAGCTCCTACAATGAGCAGTTCTTC
TRBV19	.	TRBD1	TRBJ1-1	CASSRRGLTEAFF	TGTGCCAGTAGTCGCAGGGGGTTGACTGAAGCTTTCTTT
TRBV28	.	.	TRBJ1-3	CASINGGSSGNTIYF	TGTGCCAGCATTAACGGTGGTAGCTCTGGAAACACCATATATTTT